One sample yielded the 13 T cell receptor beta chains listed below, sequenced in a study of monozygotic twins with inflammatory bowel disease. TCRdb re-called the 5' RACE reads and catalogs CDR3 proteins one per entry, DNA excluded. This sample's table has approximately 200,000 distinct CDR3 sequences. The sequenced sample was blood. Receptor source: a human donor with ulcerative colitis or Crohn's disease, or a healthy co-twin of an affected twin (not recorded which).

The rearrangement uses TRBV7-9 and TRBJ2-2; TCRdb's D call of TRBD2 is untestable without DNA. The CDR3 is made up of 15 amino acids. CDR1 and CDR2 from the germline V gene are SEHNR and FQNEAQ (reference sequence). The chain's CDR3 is CASTLNGGRTGELFF.

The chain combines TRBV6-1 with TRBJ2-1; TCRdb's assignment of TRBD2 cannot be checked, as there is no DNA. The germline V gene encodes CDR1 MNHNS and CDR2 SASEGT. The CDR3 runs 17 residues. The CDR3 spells CASSGTSGPSSYNEQFF.

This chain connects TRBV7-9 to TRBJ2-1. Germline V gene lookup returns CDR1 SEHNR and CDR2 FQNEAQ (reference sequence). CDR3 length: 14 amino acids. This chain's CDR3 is CASSFSGPFNEQFF.

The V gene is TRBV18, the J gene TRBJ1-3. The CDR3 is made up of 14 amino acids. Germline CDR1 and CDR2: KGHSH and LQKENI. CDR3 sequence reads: CASSPRGRWNTIYF.

The CDR3: CASGPTGADIQYF. The rearrangement links TRBV12-5 to TRBJ2-4; TCRdb's D call, TRBD1, is unchecked because there is no DNA. CDR1 and CDR2 (germline): LGHNT, FRNRAP. The CDR3 loop spans 13 amino acids.

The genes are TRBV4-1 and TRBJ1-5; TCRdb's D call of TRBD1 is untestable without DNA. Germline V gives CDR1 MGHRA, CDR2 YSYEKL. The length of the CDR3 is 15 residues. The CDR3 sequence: CASSLDSKENQPQHF.

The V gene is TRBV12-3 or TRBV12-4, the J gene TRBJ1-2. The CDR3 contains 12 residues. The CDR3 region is CASGEGTYGYTF.

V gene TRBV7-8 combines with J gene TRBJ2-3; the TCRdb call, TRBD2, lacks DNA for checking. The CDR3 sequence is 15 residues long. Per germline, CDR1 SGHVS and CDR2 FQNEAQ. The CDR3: CASSSPLLAGWMQYF.

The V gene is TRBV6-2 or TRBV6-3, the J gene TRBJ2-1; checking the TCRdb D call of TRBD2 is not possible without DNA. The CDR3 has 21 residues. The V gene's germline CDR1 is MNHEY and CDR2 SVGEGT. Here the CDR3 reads CASSYSGTSGYRISSYNEQFF.

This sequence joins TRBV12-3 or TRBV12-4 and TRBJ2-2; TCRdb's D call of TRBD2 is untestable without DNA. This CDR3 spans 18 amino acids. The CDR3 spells CASSFSAVAGGSTGELFF.

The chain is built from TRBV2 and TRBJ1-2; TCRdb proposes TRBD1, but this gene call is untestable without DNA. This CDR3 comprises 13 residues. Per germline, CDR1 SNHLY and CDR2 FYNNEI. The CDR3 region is CASSAGGDYGYTF.

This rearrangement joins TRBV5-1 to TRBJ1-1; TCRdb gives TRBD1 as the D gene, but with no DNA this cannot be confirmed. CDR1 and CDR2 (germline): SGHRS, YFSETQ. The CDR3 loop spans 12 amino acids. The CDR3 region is CASSFRGGEAFF.

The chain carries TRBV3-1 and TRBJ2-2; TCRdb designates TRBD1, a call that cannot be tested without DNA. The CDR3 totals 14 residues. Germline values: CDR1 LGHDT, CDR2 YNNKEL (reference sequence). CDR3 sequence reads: CASSQRGYTGELFF.